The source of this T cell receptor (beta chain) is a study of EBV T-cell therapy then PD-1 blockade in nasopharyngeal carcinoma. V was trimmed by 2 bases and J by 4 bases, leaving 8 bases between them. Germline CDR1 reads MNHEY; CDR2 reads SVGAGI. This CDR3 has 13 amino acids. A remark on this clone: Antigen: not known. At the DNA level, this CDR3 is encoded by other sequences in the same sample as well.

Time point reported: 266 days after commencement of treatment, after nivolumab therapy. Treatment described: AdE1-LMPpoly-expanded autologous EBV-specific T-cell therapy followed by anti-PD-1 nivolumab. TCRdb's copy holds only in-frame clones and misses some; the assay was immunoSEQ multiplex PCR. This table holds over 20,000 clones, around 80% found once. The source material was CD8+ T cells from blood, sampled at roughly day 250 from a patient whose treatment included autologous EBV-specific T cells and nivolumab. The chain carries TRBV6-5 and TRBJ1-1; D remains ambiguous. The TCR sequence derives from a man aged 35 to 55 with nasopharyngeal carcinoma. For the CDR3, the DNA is TGTGCCAGCAGTTACGGCGAGGGCACTGAAGCTTTCTTT. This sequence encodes CASSYGEGTEAFF.